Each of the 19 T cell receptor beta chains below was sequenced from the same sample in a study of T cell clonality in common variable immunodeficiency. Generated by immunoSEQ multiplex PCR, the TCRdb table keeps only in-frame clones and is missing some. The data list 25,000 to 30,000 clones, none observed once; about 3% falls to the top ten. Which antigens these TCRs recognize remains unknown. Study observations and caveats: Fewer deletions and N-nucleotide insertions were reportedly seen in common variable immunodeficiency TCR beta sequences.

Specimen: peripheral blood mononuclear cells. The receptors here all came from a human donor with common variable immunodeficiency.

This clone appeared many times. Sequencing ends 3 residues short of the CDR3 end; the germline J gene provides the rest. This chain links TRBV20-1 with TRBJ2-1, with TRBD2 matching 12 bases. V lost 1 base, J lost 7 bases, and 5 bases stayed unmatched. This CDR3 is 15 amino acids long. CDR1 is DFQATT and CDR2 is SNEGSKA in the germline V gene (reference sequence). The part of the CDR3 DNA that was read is TGCAGTGCTAGAGCGACCACTAGCGGGAGGAATGAG. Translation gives CSARATTSGRNE. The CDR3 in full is CSARATTSGRNEQFF.

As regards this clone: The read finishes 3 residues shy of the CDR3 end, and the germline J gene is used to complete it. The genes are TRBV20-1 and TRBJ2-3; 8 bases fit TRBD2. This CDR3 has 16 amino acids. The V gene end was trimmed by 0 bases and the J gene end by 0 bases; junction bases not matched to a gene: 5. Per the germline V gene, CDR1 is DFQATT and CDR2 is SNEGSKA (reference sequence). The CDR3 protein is CSARDLTSGSTDTQYF. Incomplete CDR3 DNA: TGCAGTGCTAGAGATCTAACTAGCGGTAGCACAGATACG.

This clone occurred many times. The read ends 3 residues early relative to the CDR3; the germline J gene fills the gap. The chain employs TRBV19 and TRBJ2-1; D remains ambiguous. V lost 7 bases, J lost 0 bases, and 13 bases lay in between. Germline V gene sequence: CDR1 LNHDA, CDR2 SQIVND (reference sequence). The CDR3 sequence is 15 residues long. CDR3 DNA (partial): TGTGCCAGTACCGTTGGCAGTAACTCCTACAATGAG. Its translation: CASTVGSNSYNE. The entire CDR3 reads CASTVGSNSYNEQFF.

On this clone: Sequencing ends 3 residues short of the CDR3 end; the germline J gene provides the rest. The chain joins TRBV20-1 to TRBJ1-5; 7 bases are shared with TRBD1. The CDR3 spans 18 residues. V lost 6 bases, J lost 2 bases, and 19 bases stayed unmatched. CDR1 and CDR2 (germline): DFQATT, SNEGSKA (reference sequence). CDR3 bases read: TGCAGTGCCGAGGTTGGACAGGCTGGCCACTACGGCAATCAGCCC. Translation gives CSAEVGQAGHYGNQP. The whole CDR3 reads CSAEVGQAGHYGNQPQHF.

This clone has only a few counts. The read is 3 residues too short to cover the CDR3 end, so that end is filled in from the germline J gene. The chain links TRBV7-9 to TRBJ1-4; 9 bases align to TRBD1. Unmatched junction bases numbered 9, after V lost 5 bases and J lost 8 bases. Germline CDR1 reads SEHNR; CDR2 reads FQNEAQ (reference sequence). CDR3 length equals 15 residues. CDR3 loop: CASSADRGLEEKLFF. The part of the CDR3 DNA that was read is TGTGCCAGCAGCGCGGACAGGGGACTGGAGGAAAAA.

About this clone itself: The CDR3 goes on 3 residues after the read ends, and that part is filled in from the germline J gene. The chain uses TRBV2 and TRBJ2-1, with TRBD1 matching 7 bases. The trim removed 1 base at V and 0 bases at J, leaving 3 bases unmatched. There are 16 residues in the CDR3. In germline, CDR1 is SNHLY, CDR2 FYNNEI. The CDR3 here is CASSEVTGFSYNEQFF. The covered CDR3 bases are TGTGCCAGCAGTGAAGTGACAGGGTTCTCCTACAATGAG. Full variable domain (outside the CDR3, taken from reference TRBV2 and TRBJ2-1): EPEVTQTPSHQVTQMGQEVILRCVPISNHLYFYWYRQILGQKVEFLVSFYNNEISEKSEIFDDQFSVERPDGSNFTLKIRSTKLEDSAMYFCASSEVTGFSYNEQFFGPGTRLTVL.

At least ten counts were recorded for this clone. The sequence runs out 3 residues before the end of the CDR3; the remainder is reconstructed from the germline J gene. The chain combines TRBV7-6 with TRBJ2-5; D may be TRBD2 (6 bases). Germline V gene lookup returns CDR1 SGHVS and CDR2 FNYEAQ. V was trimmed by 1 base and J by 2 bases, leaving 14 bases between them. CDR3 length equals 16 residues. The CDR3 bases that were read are TGTGCCAGCAGCTTAGATCTCGGCGGGGATCAAGAGACC. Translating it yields CASSLDLGGDQET. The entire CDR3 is CASSLDLGGDQETQYF.

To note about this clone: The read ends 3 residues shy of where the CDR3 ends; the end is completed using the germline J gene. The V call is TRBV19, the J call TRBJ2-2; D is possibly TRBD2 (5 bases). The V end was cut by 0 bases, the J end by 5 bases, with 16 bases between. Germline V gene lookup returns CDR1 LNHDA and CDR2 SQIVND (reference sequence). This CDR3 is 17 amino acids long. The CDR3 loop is CASSIDGQPWTTGELFF. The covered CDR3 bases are TGTGCCAGTAGTATAGATGGGCAACCTTGGACTACCGGGGAG.

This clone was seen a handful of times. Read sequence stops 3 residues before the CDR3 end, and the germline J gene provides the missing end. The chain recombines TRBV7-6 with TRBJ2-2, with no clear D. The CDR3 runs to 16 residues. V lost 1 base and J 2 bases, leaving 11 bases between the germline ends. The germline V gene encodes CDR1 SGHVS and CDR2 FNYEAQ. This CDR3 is CASSLGSRLNTGELFF. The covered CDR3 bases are TGTGCCAGCAGCTTAGGATCTCGCCTAAACACCGGGGAG.

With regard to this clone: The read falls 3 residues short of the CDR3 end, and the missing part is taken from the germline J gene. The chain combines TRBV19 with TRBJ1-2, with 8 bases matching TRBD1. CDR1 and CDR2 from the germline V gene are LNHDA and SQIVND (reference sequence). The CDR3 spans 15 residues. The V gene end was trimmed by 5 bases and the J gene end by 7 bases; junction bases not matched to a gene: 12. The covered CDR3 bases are TGTGCCAGTAGTCACCGGACAGGGTATGAGGGTGGC. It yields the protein CASSHRTGYEGG. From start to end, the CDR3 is CASSHRTGYEGGYTF.

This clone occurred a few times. The CDR3 sequence: CASSEADRDYGYTF. The part of the CDR3 DNA that was read is TGTGCCAGCAGTGAAGCGGACAGGGACTATGGC. The chain is built from TRBV6-1 and TRBJ1-2; 8 bases align to TRBD1. The read ends 3 residues before the CDR3 terminus; that terminus is restored from the germline J gene. Germline CDR1 is MNHNS and CDR2 is SASEGT. Unmatched junction bases numbered 0, after V lost 0 bases and J lost 3 bases. There are 14 residues in the CDR3.

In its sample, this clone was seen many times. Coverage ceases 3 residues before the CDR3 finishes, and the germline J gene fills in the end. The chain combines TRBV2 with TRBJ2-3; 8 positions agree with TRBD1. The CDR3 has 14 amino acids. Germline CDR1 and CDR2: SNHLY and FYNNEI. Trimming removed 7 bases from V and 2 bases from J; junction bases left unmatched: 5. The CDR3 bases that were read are TGTGCCAGCAAGACAGGGGTGCACACAGATACG. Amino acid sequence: CASKTGVHTDT. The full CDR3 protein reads CASKTGVHTDTQYF.

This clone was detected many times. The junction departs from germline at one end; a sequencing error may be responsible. The covered CDR3 bases are TGTGCCAACTCACCAGGGACTAGCACAGATACG. It is translated as CANSPGTSTDT. The full CDR3 is CANSPGTSTDTQYF. This chain joins TRBV18 and TRBJ2-3; D is possibly TRBD2 (6 bases). Read data end 3 residues before the CDR3 end; the end is taken from the germline J gene. Germline V gives CDR1 KGHSH, CDR2 LQKENI. The CDR3 length is 14 residues.

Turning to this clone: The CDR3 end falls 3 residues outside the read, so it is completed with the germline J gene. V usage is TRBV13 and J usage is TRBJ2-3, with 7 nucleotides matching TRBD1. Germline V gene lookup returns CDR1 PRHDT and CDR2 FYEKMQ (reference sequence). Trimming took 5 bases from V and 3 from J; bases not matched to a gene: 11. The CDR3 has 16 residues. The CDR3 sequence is CASSTRQGPVTDTQYF. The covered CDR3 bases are TGTGCCAGCAGCACCCGACAGGGTCCGGTTACAGATACG.

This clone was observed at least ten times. CDR3: CASSSTRNTGELFF. The part of the CDR3 DNA that was read is TGTGCCAGCAGCTCTACTAGGAACACCGGGGAG. The genes are TRBV6-2 or TRBV6-3 and TRBJ2-2; a weak D match, TRBD2 (5 bases). Coverage ceases 3 residues before the CDR3 finishes, and the germline J gene fills in the end. Trimming took 6 bases from V and 1 from J, leaving 9 bases between them. This CDR3 is 14 amino acids long. The germline gives CDR1 MNHEY, CDR2 SVGEGT.

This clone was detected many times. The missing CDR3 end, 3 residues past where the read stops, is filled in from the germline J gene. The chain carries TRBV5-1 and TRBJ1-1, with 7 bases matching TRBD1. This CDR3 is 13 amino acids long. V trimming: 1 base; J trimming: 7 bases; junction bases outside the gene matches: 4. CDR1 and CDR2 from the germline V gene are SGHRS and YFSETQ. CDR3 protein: CASSLNTGDEAFF. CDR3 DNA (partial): TGCGCCAGCAGCTTGAACACAGGGGATGAA.

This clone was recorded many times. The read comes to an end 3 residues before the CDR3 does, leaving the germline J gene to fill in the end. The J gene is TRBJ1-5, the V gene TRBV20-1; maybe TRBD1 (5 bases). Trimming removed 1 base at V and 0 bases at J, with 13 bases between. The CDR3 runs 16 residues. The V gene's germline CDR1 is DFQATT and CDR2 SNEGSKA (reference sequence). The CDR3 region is CSARVQGSDSNQPQHF. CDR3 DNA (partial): TGCAGTGCTAGAGTCCAGGGTTCGGATAGCAATCAGCCC.

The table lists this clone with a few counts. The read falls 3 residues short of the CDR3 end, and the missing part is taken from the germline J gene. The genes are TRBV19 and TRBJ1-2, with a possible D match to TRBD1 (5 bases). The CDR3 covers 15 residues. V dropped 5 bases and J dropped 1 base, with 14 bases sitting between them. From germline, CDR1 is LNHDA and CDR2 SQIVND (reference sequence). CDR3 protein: CASSVRAPDNYGYTF. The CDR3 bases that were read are TGTGCCAGTAGTGTCAGGGCGCCCGATAACTATGGC.

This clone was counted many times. The sequenced part of the CDR3 DNA is TGTGCCAGCAGCTTGGCGACAGACAGAAACTATGGC. Translation: CASSLATDRNYG. The whole CDR3 region reads CASSLATDRNYGYTF. The V call is TRBV7-2, the J call TRBJ1-2; weak D call: TRBD1 (5 bases). The read falls 3 residues short of the CDR3 end, and the missing part is taken from the germline J gene. V shed 3 bases and J shed 2 bases, with 13 bases lying between them. CDR3 length equals 15 residues. Germline values: CDR1 SGHTA, CDR2 FQGNSA.